This T cell receptor (beta chain) was identified during a study of T cell responses to AZD1222 COVID-19 vaccine. Study conclusions and caveats: Nearly half of the spike-specific TCRs reportedly recognize variant regions that carry no mutations. Donors skewed white British and female; clonal diversity was possibly underestimated. CD4 TCRs covered the whole spike, strongest at regions 160-218 and 743-854. After the peak T cell response, and only then, were repertoires sampled.

Measured with immunoSEQ multiplex PCR; TCRdb has only the in-frame clones, and not every one. The sample has about 140,000 clones; roughly 92% are singletons. Germline-derived CDR1 and CDR2 are MGHRA and YSYEKL. This CDR3 spans 17 amino acids. V was shortened by 0 bases and J by 3 bases, with 18 bases between the two germline ends. Comments on this clone: Its antigen remains unidentified.

The clonotype was recovered from an adult who received the AZD1222 COVID-19 vaccine. J is TRBJ2-7 and V is TRBV4-1; D perhaps matches TRBD1 (5 bases). The sequencing here drew on peripheral blood, taken 28 days after the second AZD1222 dose. CDR3: CASSQEAPRQPDYEQYF. CDR3 nucleotide sequence: TGCGCCAGCAGCCAAGAAGCCCCTCGACAGCCCGACTACGAGCAGTACTTC.